A selection of T cell receptor beta chains follows, all from one sample in a study of coeliac disease. Repertoires were generated with immunoSEQ multiplex PCR, while TCRdb's copy carries only in-frame clones and drops some. The table lists several thousand clones, approximately 66% of them singletons, with about 7% in the top ten. The sample consisted of lamina propria lymphocytes from the gut. Receptors were obtained from a man aged 50 or older with active celiac disease. CDR3s include the opening cysteine and the closing phenylalanine or tryptophan. A D gene is named only where the DNA matches it firmly. Clone size is not always given. Where it is, it says once, few, many or a class for expanded clones.

v_gene: TRBV5-1
d_gene: TRBD1
abundance: .
j_gene: TRBJ1-3
CDR3aa: CASSLPRSQGAGNTIYF
CDR3nt: TGCGCCAGCAGCTTGCCAAGGAGTCAGGGGGCTGGAAACACCATATATTTT

v_gene: TRBV4-1
d_gene: TRBD2
abundance: .
j_gene: TRBJ2-7
CDR3aa: CASSPRTSGGTYEQYF
CDR3nt: TGCGCCAGCAGCCCACGGACTAGCGGGGGGACCTACGAGCAGTACTTC

v_gene: TRBV27
d_gene: TRBD2
abundance: .
j_gene: TRBJ2-3
CDR3aa: CASSPPGTSGITDTQYF
CDR3nt: TGTGCCAGCAGCCCCCCGGGGACTAGCGGAATCACAGATACGCAGTATTTT

v_gene: TRBV4-1
d_gene: .
abundance: .
j_gene: TRBJ2-2
CDR3aa: CASSQVTVNTGELFF
CDR3nt: TGCGCCAGCAGCCAAGTAACAGTGAACACCGGGGAGCTGTTTTTT

v_gene: TRBV4-1
d_gene: .
abundance: few
j_gene: TRBJ1-1
CDR3aa: CASSQGSGLSTGNTEAFF
CDR3nt: TGCGCCAGCAGCCAAGGGAGTGGTCTGTCGACAGGGAACACTGAAGCTTTCTTT

v_gene: TRBV7-8
d_gene: .
abundance: .
j_gene: TRBJ1-1
CDR3aa: CASSPRGAFF
CDR3nt: TGTGCCAGCAGCCCACGGGGGGCTTTCTTT

v_gene: TRBV5-6
d_gene: .
abundance: .
j_gene: TRBJ2-1
CDR3aa: CASSFPPEGPYNEQFF
CDR3nt: TGTGCCAGCAGCTTCCCCCCGGAGGGCCCCTACAATGAGCAGTTCTTC

v_gene: TRBV11-2
d_gene: TRBD1
abundance: .
j_gene: TRBJ2-7
CDR3aa: CASSFTGGAYEQYF
CDR3nt: TGTGCCAGCAGTTTTACAGGGGGCGCATACGAGCAGTACTTC

v_gene: TRBV7-8
d_gene: TRBD1
abundance: .
j_gene: TRBJ2-3
CDR3aa: CASSFSRTGEEDTQYF
CDR3nt: TGTGCCAGCAGCTTCTCTCGGACAGGGGAGGAAGATACGCAGTATTTT

v_gene: TRBV2
d_gene: TRBD1
abundance: .
j_gene: TRBJ2-5
CDR3aa: CASTGQGARETQYF
CDR3nt: TGTGCCAGCACAGGACAGGGGGCGAGGGAGACCCAGTACTTC

v_gene: TRBV12-5
d_gene: TRBD1
abundance: .
j_gene: TRBJ1-1
CDR3aa: CASGLNRGPGGTEAFF
CDR3nt: TGTGCTAGTGGTTTGAACAGGGGGCCTGGTGGCACTGAAGCTTTCTTT

v_gene: TRBV28
d_gene: TRBD1
abundance: few
j_gene: TRBJ1-5
CDR3aa: CASSLQGARNQPQHF
CDR3nt: TGTGCCAGCAGTTTACAGGGGGCGCGCAATCAGCCCCAGCATTTT

v_gene: TRBV7-7
d_gene: .
abundance: .
j_gene: TRBJ2-3
CDR3aa: CASSLGGMGTDTQYF
CDR3nt: TGTGCCAGCAGCTTGGGAGGAATGGGCACAGATACGCAGTATTTT

v_gene: TRBV7-9
d_gene: .
abundance: .
j_gene: TRBJ1-2
CDR3aa: CASSFGLKGYTF
CDR3nt: TGTGCCAGCAGCTTCGGACTGAAGGGCTACACCTTC

v_gene: TRBV2
d_gene: .
abundance: .
j_gene: TRBJ2-3
CDR3aa: CASRSSLGTDTQYF
CDR3nt: TGTGCCAGCAGGTCTAGCCTCGGCACAGATACGCAGTATTTT

v_gene: TRBV11-3
d_gene: .
abundance: .
j_gene: TRBJ1-3
CDR3aa: CASSLHRRPEDTIYF
CDR3nt: TGTGCCAGCAGTCTCCATCGTCGGCCCGAGGACACCATATATTTT

v_gene: TRBV19
d_gene: TRBD1
abundance: few
j_gene: TRBJ1-5
CDR3aa: CASNRRKGAGNQPQHF
CDR3nt: TGTGCCAGTAACCGTCGAAAGGGGGCTGGGAATCAGCCCCAGCATTTT

v_gene: TRBV19
d_gene: .
abundance: .
j_gene: TRBJ1-2
CDR3aa: CASSPTGYGYTF
CDR3nt: TGTGCCAGTAGTCCTACAGGGTATGGCTACACCTTC

v_gene: TRBV29-1
d_gene: .
abundance: once
j_gene: TRBJ2-1
CDR3aa: CSVLGGDSSSYNEQFF
CDR3nt: TGCAGCGTTCTTGGCGGCGACTCAAGCTCCTACAATGAGCAGTTCTTC

v_gene: TRBV10-3
d_gene: TRBD2
abundance: .
j_gene: TRBJ2-7
CDR3aa: CAISGGYEQYF
CDR3nt: TGTGCCATCAGCGGGGGGTACGAGCAGTACTTC

v_gene: TRBV19
d_gene: TRBD1
abundance: .
j_gene: TRBJ1-3
CDR3aa: CASSIEKIGTVVLPSGNTIYF
CDR3nt: TGTGCCAGTAGTATAGAAAAAATAGGGACAGTAGTCCTTCCATCAGGAAACACCATATATTTT

v_gene: TRBV5-1
d_gene: TRBD2
abundance: few
j_gene: TRBJ2-3
CDR3aa: CASSFPRGGERSDTQYF
CDR3nt: TGCGCCAGCAGCTTTCCACGGGGGGGCGAACGCTCAGATACGCAGTATTTT

v_gene: TRBV12-5
d_gene: TRBD1
abundance: .
j_gene: TRBJ2-5
CDR3aa: CASGLVRDGLGTGEGETQYF
CDR3nt: TGTGCTAGTGGTTTGGTACGAGACGGCCTGGGGACAGGGGAAGGAGAGACCCAGTACTTC

v_gene: TRBV11-2
d_gene: TRBD2
abundance: few
j_gene: TRBJ2-3
CDR3aa: CASSLTRTSGDTQYF
CDR3nt: TGTGCCAGCAGCTTAACCCGGACTAGCGGAGATACGCAGTATTTT

v_gene: TRBV11-3
d_gene: TRBD1
abundance: few
j_gene: TRBJ2-1
CDR3aa: CASSLETGKQFF
CDR3nt: TGTGCCAGCAGCTTAGAGACAGGGAAGCAGTTCTTC

v_gene: TRBV6-1
d_gene: .
abundance: .
j_gene: TRBJ1-6
CDR3aa: CASSETGQSPLHF
CDR3nt: TGTGCCAGCAGTGAAACAGGTCAATCACCCCTCCACTTT

v_gene: TRBV2
d_gene: TRBD1
abundance: few
j_gene: TRBJ1-4
CDR3aa: CASGDRVGEKLFF
CDR3nt: TGTGCCAGCGGGGACAGGGTAGGAGAAAAACTGTTTTTT

v_gene: TRBV6-5
d_gene: TRBD1
abundance: .
j_gene: TRBJ1-2
CDR3aa: CASSYEGGGNYGYTF
CDR3nt: TGTGCCAGCAGTTACGAAGGGGGCGGCAACTATGGCTACACCTTC

v_gene: TRBV18
d_gene: .
abundance: .
j_gene: TRBJ1-1
CDR3aa: CASSPLQTNTEAFF
CDR3nt: TGTGCCAGCTCACCTTTACAGACGAACACTGAAGCTTTCTTT

v_gene: TRBV10-3
d_gene: TRBD2
abundance: .
j_gene: TRBJ2-7
CDR3aa: CAISVSGTRGTDEQYF
CDR3nt: TGTGCCATCAGTGTATCCGGGACTAGGGGGACGGACGAGCAGTACTTC